This TCR beta chain originates from a study of T-cell memory formation after mild COVID-19. Study context: TCR clusters were largely donor specific. Study findings and constraints: Clones shrinking between day 15 and 85 showed a balanced CD4/CD8 split, and those that grew later tilted toward CD4+. Detection of some responders pre-infection suggested pre-existing cross-reactive memory T cells participated.

One entry per CDR3 protein, called by TCRdb with MiXCR from the 5' RACE reads. The sample includes some 320,000 distinct CDR3 sequences, roughly an eighth of them seen just once. Trimming removed 10 bases from V and 2 bases from J, with 17 bases in between. The CDR3 has 14 amino acids. Germline values: CDR1 MNHEY, CDR2 SVGAGI. This clonotype was counted between two and nine times. Its antigen is unidentified. The chain joins TRBV6-5 to TRBJ1-2; TRBD1 is a possible D gene (5 bases). The sequencing sample was made of PBMCs or a T cell subset sorted from them (not recorded which). The receptor comes from a man in his late teens or twenties who had mild COVID-19 (a few samples of this study predate the infection). Cell type and time point are not known. This CDR3 is CATRFIGGNYGYTF. The CDR3, as DNA: TGTGCCACCAGGTTTATTGGGGGAAACTATGGCTACACCTTC.